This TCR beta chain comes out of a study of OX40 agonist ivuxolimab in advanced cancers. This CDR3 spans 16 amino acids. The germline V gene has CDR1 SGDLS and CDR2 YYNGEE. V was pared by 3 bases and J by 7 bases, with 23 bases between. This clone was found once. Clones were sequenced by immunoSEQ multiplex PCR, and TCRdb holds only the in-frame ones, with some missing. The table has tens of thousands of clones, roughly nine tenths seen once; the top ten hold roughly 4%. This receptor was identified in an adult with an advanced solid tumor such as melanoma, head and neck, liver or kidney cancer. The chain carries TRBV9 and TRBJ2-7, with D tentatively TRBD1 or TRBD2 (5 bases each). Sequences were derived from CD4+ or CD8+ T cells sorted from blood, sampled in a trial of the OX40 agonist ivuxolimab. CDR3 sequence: CASSAPHQGGSGEQYF. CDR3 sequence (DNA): TGTGCCAGCAGCGCACCCCATCAGGGCGGGTCGGGGGAGCAGTACTTC.